This record concerns one T cell receptor beta chain sequence. Its target antigen remains unknown. No qualities accompany the bases; no much larger clone lies one base away. The immunoSEQ Assay, a bias-controlled multiplex PCR, was used to amplify TCRbeta CDR3 regions from genomic DNA. The original pipeline was this. Nucleated cell counts per sample were estimated from amplification of reference gene primers within the assay. To quantify the absolute abundance of each unique TCRbeta CDR3 rearrangement, sequence reads were collapsed and filtered. For each sample, productive Simpson clonality was calculated by taking the square root of Simpson's diversity index across productive rearrangements. Imported from immuneACCESS, the table was reduced by TCRdb to in-frame sequences with V and J called. These copies leave out some clones; in studies compared against another copy, an unresolved V gene accounts for under half, and the cause of the remainder is not known. For V, J and clone size, that table is used; D and trimming come from the DNA. This sample has about 340,000 clones in its table, and 65% to 85% of those were observed once. The ten top clones hold 2.5% to 3% of the sample.

This sample was taken from a study of blood T cell repertoires in COVID-19 (dated by TCRdb to the early 2020s). The study in broad terms: Samples from collaborators originated in the United States, Italy and Spain and spanned both the acute and convalescent phases of COVID-19. The prospective study material was composed of cDNA or gDNA derived from T cells, B-cell-depleted T cells, or PBMCs. The dataset comprised deeply sampled blood TCRbeta repertoires from subjects exposed to, actively infected with, or recovered from COVID-19. The repertoires were released in a freely available public database meant as a resource for research on the immune response to SARS-CoV-2. Samples were obtained from the ongoing ImmuneRACE study (first 160 participants) and from over 1,000 subjects provided by 6 global collaborators. Nearly every sample came with metadata listing a de-identified subject ID, COVID-19 status, age in years and sex. Where available, HLA class I and class II types were taken from metadata supplied by the sample provider and were not determined by assay-based typing. Study-wide conclusions, independent of this receptor: Clinical and demographic metadata were provided uncurated, with the amount varying by source and participant.

Whole blood was collected in K2EDTA tubes by collaborating institutions according to the institutions' own protocols. For TCRbeta analysis, collaborators shipped samples as frozen whole blood, isolated PBMCs, or DNA extracted from either of those sample types. The sequence derives from a man aged 25 to 40 with active or convalescent COVID-19. The source material was peripheral blood.

The CDR3 in this case is CASRSWSGGTDTQYF. In nucleotides, the sequence is TGTGCCAGTAGATCCTGGAGCGGGGGCACAGATACGCAGTATTTT. This sequence uses TRBV19 and TRBJ2-3, and 7 bases in between align with TRBD2. Inclusive of the bounding cysteine and phenylalanine, the CDR3 is 15 residues long. The kept DNA is CDR3 alone, 45 bases in frame from the first base. Taken from the germline V gene (reference sequence), the CDR1 and CDR2 loops are LNHDA and SQIVND. For this chain, trimming is 6 bases at the V end and 1 base at the J end, and the number of junction bases without a gene match is 7.